The 13 T cell receptor beta chains in this list originate from one sample, sequenced in a study of blood T cell repertoires in COVID-19. Only in-frame clones appear in the TCRdb table, and some are missing; sequencing was by immunoSEQ multiplex PCR. The sample includes roughly 23,000 clones, approximately 91% of them seen just once. Sequences were obtained from peripheral blood. The receptors were sampled from a woman in her 70s with active COVID-19.

V usage is TRBV19 and J usage is TRBJ1-6; 7 bases align to TRBD1. Germline CDR1 LNHDA, CDR2 SQIVND (reference sequence). CDR3 length: 12 amino acids. CDR3 protein: CVPGQGDSPLHF. The CDR3 nucleotides are TGTGTCCCGGGGCAGGGGGATTCACCCCTCCACTTT.

The chain joins TRBV5-8 to TRBJ2-1, with TRBD2 identical over 12 bases. The germline CDR1 and CDR2 sequences are SGHTS and YDEGEE. CDR3 length: 16 residues. Losses at the gene ends were 3 bases for V and 6 bases for J; bases not matched to a gene: 7. The CDR3 loop is CASSYTPGLAGNEQFF. CDR3 in DNA: TGTGCCAGCAGCTACACTCCGGGACTAGCGGGCAATGAGCAGTTCTTC.

CDR3 region: CASSYRQALNSPLHF. Here the CDR3 DNA reads TGTGCCAGCAGTTACAGACAGGCTCTCAATTCACCCCTCCACTTT. This rearrangement joins TRBV6-5 to TRBJ1-6, with D possibly being TRBD1 (6 bases). CDR3 length: 15 amino acids. Germline CDR1 MNHEY, CDR2 SVGAGI. Trimming left V 2 bases short and J 7 bases short, with 12 bases between.

V gene TRBV6-1 combines with J gene TRBJ2-5, with 7 nucleotides matching TRBD2. Germline assignment: CDR1 MNHNS and CDR2 SASEGT. Germline trimming cut 1 base from V and 5 bases from J; bases unmatched to any gene: 10. CDR3 length: 16 amino acids. CDR3 sequence: CASSEVTGGSGETQYF. CDR3 in DNA: TGTGCCAGCAGTGAAGTCACGGGGGGATCGGGTGAGACCCAGTACTTC.

This chain connects TRBV28 to TRBJ2-1, with 8 bases identical to TRBD2. With V trimmed by 2 bases and J by 9 bases, 24 bases remained unmatched. Per germline, CDR1 MDHEN and CDR2 SYDVKM. CDR3 length: 20 residues. The CDR3, as DNA: TGTGCCAGCAGTTTAAGGACCGGGACTAGTTTTGTGGGGACCATTTTTGAGCAGTTCTTC. Encoded protein: CASSLRTGTSFVGTIFEQFF.

This chain joins TRBV7-2 and TRBJ2-3; no clear D gene. Germline CDR1 and CDR2: SGHTA and FQGNSA. The V end was cut by 1 base, the J end by 3 bases, with 5 bases between. The CDR3 extends over 13 amino acids. The CDR3 sequence: CASSLEPTDTQYF. CDR3 bases: TGTGCCAGCAGCTTAGAGCCAACAGATACGCAGTATTTT.

V and J are TRBV2 and TRBJ2-6; 11 positions match TRBD2. The length of the CDR3 is 16 residues. Trimming took 5 bases from V and 1 from J; bases not matched to a gene: 1. From germline, CDR1 is SNHLY and CDR2 FYNNEI. Here the CDR3 DNA reads TGTGCCAGCAGTAGACTAGCGGGATCTGGGGCCAACGTCCTGACTTTC. This codes for CASSRLAGSGANVLTF.

This chain joins TRBV29-1 and TRBJ2-3, with no clear D. Trimming shortened V by 6 bases and J by 1 base, and 8 bases separated the two germline ends. Germline V gives CDR1 SQVTM, CDR2 ANQGSEA. The CDR3 covers 12 residues. CDR3 nucleotides: TGCAGCGTGCTTTCGGGCACAGATACGCAGTATTTT. It codes for CSVLSGTDTQYF.

The chain links TRBV4-1 to TRBJ1-2; D is possibly TRBD1 (6 bases). V gave up 0 bases and J gave up 8 bases, with 13 bases separating them. In germline, CDR1 is MGHRA, CDR2 YSYEKL. This CDR3 spans 14 amino acids. CDR3 protein: CASSQDPGGWGYTF. The CDR3 region has the DNA TGCGCCAGCAGCCAAGATCCGGGGGGCTGGGGCTACACCTTC.

V and J are TRBV5-1 and TRBJ2-3, with a possible D match to TRBD2 (6 bases). The CDR3 covers 15 residues. V was clipped by 0 bases and J by 1 base, with 9 bases between them. Germline V lookup: CDR1 SGHRS, CDR2 YFSETQ. This chain's CDR3 is CASSLEPSGTDTQYF. CDR3 sequence (DNA): TGCGCCAGCAGCTTGGAGCCTAGCGGCACAGATACGCAGTATTTT.

The V and J genes are TRBV7-2 and TRBJ2-1, with 7 bases that match TRBD1. Germline V gene sequence: CDR1 SGHTA, CDR2 FQGNSA. The CDR3 contains 15 residues. Trimming removed 3 bases from V and 5 bases from J; junction bases left unmatched: 7. The CDR3 nucleotides read TGTGCCAGCAGCTTCGACAGGGATCCTAACAATGAGCAGTTCTTC. Its protein product is CASSFDRDPNNEQFF.

The genes are TRBV3-1 (or the pseudogene TRBV3-2) and TRBJ2-3; D remains unclear. The germline V and J ends were trimmed by 5 bases and 5 bases, with 14 bases remaining between them. Germline lookup yields CDR1 LGHDT and CDR2 YNNKEL (reference sequence). The CDR3 runs to 14 residues. CDR3 region: CASSLRSGGDTQYF. Here the CDR3 DNA reads TGTGCCAGCAGCTTACGATCGGGTGGAGATACGCAGTATTTT.

The chain combines TRBV14 with TRBJ2-5, with 8 positions matching TRBD2. V lost 0 bases and J lost 5; bases outside the gene matches: 14. The CDR3 is 18 amino acids. CDR1 and CDR2 from the germline V gene are SGHDN and FVKESK. The CDR3 loop is CASSQDTAGANNGETQYF. The CDR3 coding sequence is TGTGCCAGCAGCCAAGATACAGCGGGAGCTAACAACGGGGAGACCCAGTACTTC.